A selection of T cell receptor beta chains follows, all from one sample in a study of blood T cell repertoires in COVID-19. TCRdb keeps only in-frame clones here, not all; method: immunoSEQ multiplex PCR. Among 150,000 to 200,000 clones listed, roughly 85% were seen once. What was sequenced was peripheral blood. These receptor sequences come from a young woman with acute or convalescent COVID-19. The CDR3 runs from the conserved cysteine through the conserved F or W. The D gene is left open where the match is weak. Not every row has a clone size; where given, it reads once, few, many or a size class.

cdr3_length	clone_size	d_call	v_call	j_call	cdr3_aa	cdr3_nt
15	.	.	TRBV6-6	TRBJ2-7	CASTTPDRVNYEQYF	TGTGCCAGCACCACTCCGGACAGAGTCAACTACGAGCAGTACTTC
16	.	TRBD1	TRBV28	TRBJ1-1	CASEWTGPFEGTEAFF	TGTGCCAGCGAGTGGACAGGTCCCTTTGAGGGGACTGAAGCTTTCTTT
15	few	TRBD2	TRBV6-5	TRBJ2-2	CASSFPTSGAGELFF	TGTGCCAGCAGCTTCCCCACTAGCGGGGCCGGGGAGCTGTTTTTT
16	few	.	TRBV27	TRBJ2-1	CASSPPASSSYNEQFF	TGTGCCAGCAGTCCCCCGGCGTCTAGCTCCTACAATGAGCAGTTCTTC
15	.	TRBD1	TRBV5-8	TRBJ2-1	CASSPDRGANFEQFF	TGTGCCAGCAGCCCGGACAGGGGTGCGAATTTTGAGCAGTTCTTC
15	.	.	TRBV5-1	TRBJ2-6	CASSLDSTGANVLTF	TGCGCCAGCAGCTTGGATAGTACCGGGGCCAACGTCCTGACTTTC
16	.	TRBD1	TRBV5-1	TRBJ1-6	CASSLITSGGVAPLHF	TGCGCCAGCAGCTTAATCACCTCAGGGGGCGTCGCACCCCTCCACTTT
15	.	.	TRBV28	TRBJ2-5	CASHLQDYLQETQYF	TGTGCCAGCCACCTCCAGGACTACCTTCAAGAGACCCAGTACTTC
16	.	TRBD2	TRBV11-2	TRBJ2-1	CASSVVLAGGNNEQFF	TGTGCCAGCAGCGTAGTACTAGCGGGAGGAAACAATGAGCAGTTCTTC
17	.	TRBD2	TRBV28	TRBJ2-1	CASRSRLAGVDSNEQFF	TGTGCCAGCAGATCTCGACTAGCGGGAGTAGATTCCAATGAGCAGTTCTTC
14	.	TRBD1	TRBV29-1	TRBJ1-1	CSDRTGAVNTEAFF	TGCAGCGACCGGACAGGGGCGGTGAACACTGAAGCTTTCTTT
15	.	TRBD1	TRBV27	TRBJ1-2	CASKQGASANYGYTF	TGTGCCAGCAAACAGGGGGCGAGTGCTAACTATGGCTACACCTTC
16	.	.	TRBV7-2	TRBJ1-1	CASSLGHWGGETEAFF	TGTGCCAGCAGCTTAGGACACTGGGGCGGGGAGACTGAAGCTTTCTTT
14	many	.	TRBV2	TRBJ1-1	CASSDGALNTEAFF	TGTGCCAGCAGTGATGGAGCGTTGAACACTGAAGCTTTCTTT
14	.	.	TRBV28	TRBJ2-3	CASSFDSYTDTQYF	TGTGCCAGCAGTTTTGACAGCTACACAGATACGCAGTATTTT
15	.	TRBD1	TRBV4-1	TRBJ2-7	CASSRPGQGAIEQYF	TGCGCCAGCAGCCGCCCGGGACAGGGGGCGATCGAGCAGTACTTC
13	.	.	TRBV15	TRBJ2-7	CATSKETGYEQYF	TGTGCCACCAGCAAAGAGACGGGGTACGAGCAGTACTTC
13	.	TRBD2	TRBV2	TRBJ2-1	CVHSGSSYNEQFF	TGTGTTCATAGCGGGAGCTCCTACAATGAGCAGTTCTTC
16	.	TRBD1	TRBV28	TRBJ2-1	CASSSWTGGDGTEQFF	TGTGCCAGCAGTTCTTGGACAGGGGGGGATGGGACTGAGCAGTTCTTC
13	once	.	TRBV21-1	TRBJ1-5	CASSIDSNQPQHF	TGTGCCAGCAGCATAGATAGCAATCAGCCCCAGCATTTT
16	.	TRBD2	TRBV9	TRBJ2-3	CASSVRAGGPVDTQYF	TGTGCCAGCAGCGTAAGAGCGGGGGGGCCTGTAGATACGCAGTATTTT
15	.	TRBD2	TRBV4-2	TRBJ2-7	CASSQDVAGVREQYF	TGTGCCAGCAGCCAAGACGTAGCGGGAGTTCGCGAGCAGTACTTC
16	.	TRBD2	TRBV6-2/TRBV6-3	TRBJ2-3	CASSYSRRGSTDTQYF	TGTGCCAGCAGTTACTCTCGGCGGGGGAGCACAGATACGCAGTATTTT
16	.	.	TRBV11-1	TRBJ2-7	CASRPSRGRGNAEQYF	TGTGCCAGCAGACCCTCGCGCGGCAGGGGCAATGCGGAGCAGTACTTC
15	.	.	TRBV5-1	TRBJ2-5	CASSPVAGVQETQYF	TGCGCCAGCAGCCCGGTAGCAGGGGTCCAAGAGACCCAGTACTTC
14	.	TRBD1	TRBV27	TRBJ1-2	CASSLGQGFYGYTF	TGTGCCAGCAGTTTAGGACAGGGATTCTATGGCTACACCTTC
14	.	.	TRBV28	TRBJ1-4	CASSLFTVSEKLFF	TGTGCCAGCAGTTTATTCACGGTGAGTGAAAAACTGTTTTTT
13	.	.	TRBV12-3/TRBV12-4	TRBJ2-7	CASRKGTSYEQYF	TGTGCCAGCAGAAAAGGGACTTCCTACGAGCAGTACTTC
14	.	TRBD1	TRBV30	TRBJ1-4	CAWSGQGMREKLFF	TGTGCCTGGAGCGGACAGGGAATGAGGGAAAAACTGTTTTTT
16	.	.	TRBV15	TRBJ2-3	CATSRGGLADTDTQYF	TGTGCCACCAGCAGAGGGGGGCTAGCGGACACAGATACGCAGTATTTT